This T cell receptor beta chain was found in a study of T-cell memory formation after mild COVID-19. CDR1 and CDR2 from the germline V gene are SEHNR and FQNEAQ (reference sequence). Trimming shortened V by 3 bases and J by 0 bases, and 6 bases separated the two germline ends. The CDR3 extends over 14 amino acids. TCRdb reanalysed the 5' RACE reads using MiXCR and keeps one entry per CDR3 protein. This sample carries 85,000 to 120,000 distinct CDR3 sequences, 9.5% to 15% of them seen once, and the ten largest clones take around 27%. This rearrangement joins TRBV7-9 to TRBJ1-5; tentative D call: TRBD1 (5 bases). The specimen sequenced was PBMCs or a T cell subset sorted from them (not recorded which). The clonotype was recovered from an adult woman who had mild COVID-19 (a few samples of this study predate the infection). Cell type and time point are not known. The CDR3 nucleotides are TGTGCCAGCAGCTTGACAGATAGCAATCAGCCCCAGCATTTT. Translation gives CASSLTDSNQPQHF.